This T cell receptor beta chain comes out of a study of shared clonotypes between healthy human individuals (dated by TCRdb to about 2020). In terms of the full investigation: A couple of women and a few men aged 18 to 49 years were included in the cohort. Leukapheresis yielded between about 0.8 and 9.5 billion PBMCs per donor. To estimate repertoire size and how much clonotypes are shared between individuals, the study performed deep sequencing of blood TCR repertoires from a handful of healthy adults. To increase sequencing depth and limit assay-specific biases, different laboratories used diverse techniques to prepare libraries and sequence TCR repertoires. For each donor, CD4 naive and CD4 memory were each run on three plates, CD8 naive on two plates, and CD8 memory on one plate.

Study-wide conclusions, independent of this receptor: About 5% of naive CD4, around 3.5% of naive CD8, approximately 2% of memory CD4, and approximately 0.39% of memory CD8 clonotypes were shared across four donors. Pairwise subsampling indicated that sequencing depth was expected to affect the degree of clonotype sharing among donors. Only blood was sampled, and tissue TCR repertoires likely differ from those in blood. Even with the large sequencing depth, rarefaction of the sorted-subset datasets indicated that sequencing was incomplete. Naive subsets generally had larger estimated clonotype richness than memory subsets. Because the study included only a small number of donors, the genetic and exposure-history diversity represented was limited. Compared with non-shared clonotypes, the clonotypes found in all four sorted-subset donors had higher generation probabilities.

In this sample, this clone turned up once. Its binding antigen is unknown. Base qualities are not at hand, and no much larger clone is one base apart. Using the deep immunoSEQ assay, multiplex PCR amplified TCR CDR3 regions from genomic DNA. Extracted genomic DNA from each cell subset was distributed evenly across all wells of several immunoSEQ 96-well plates, and each plate was treated as a replicate. For sorted subsets, roughly 190 ng of genomic DNA, equivalent to some 30,000 T cell genomes, went into each replicate PCR. Purified libraries were measured with a Qubit 3.0 fluorometer, size-checked on a Bioanalyzer 2100, and measured again with the KAPA Library Quantification kit. Every immunoSEQ 96-well plate was sequenced on a dedicated single-read 150-cycle Illumina NextSeq 550 flow cell. Turning to the authors' computational methods: Because the immunoSEQ output held only junctional sequences and lacked quality scores, the filtering could not match the filtering applied to full-length reads. To assign V/J genes and CDR3, sequences were annotated using PyIR, a Python wrapper for IgBLAST v1.9, with IMGT germline references. Reads with weak V/J assignments (E-value above 1e-6), missing CDR3, stop codons, out-of-frame junctions, or ambiguous translated residues were removed. V3J clonotypes were defined by identical inferred V gene, J gene, and CDR3 amino acid sequence. The percentage overlap between two repertoires was calculated by dividing the number of shared unique clonotypes by the size of the smaller repertoire. Richness of each repertoire was evaluated using RTK rarefaction, the Chao1 estimator, and Recon v2.1 estimates of unobserved clonotypes. OLGA was used to compute generation probabilities for all TCRbeta clonotypes that the gDNA method yielded from a few donors. Drawn from immuneACCESS, this table holds only the in-frame rearrangements with V and J called that TCRdb kept. Clones are partly lost; checked studies trace under half to an unresolved V gene and leave the rest unexplained. That table gives V, J and clone size, and the DNA gave D and trimming. The table for this sample lists more than 2 million clones; 90% to 95% of them were counted only once. Around 0.13% of the sample belongs to the ten largest clones.

The donors were healthy, HIV-negative adults with no recently reported acute infections or vaccinations. Every donor was a Caucasian adult residing in Nashville, Tennessee, USA. CD4+ T cells were enriched by magnetic negative selection, after which naive cells were positively selected on CD45RA and the negative fraction was taken as the memory subset. After blood collection by leukapheresis, PBMCs were isolated using Ficoll-Histopaque density gradient centrifugation and then cryopreserved in the vapor phase of liquid nitrogen. Analytical flow cytometry was used to check the purity and quantity of each magnetically sorted T cell population. From each sorted fraction, genomic DNA was isolated and quantified by UV absorbance on a Nanodrop 2000c. The CDR3 covers 13 residues, taking in both the cysteine and the phenylalanine. Only the CDR3 portion is preserved as DNA: 39 bases, with reading frame beginning at the first base. Per the germline V gene, MGHDK is the CDR1 and SYGVNS is the CDR2. Between the V and J ends, shortened by 3 bases and 8 bases respectively, the junction contains 8 bases.

This clonotype was obtained from a man in his late teens or twenties in good health. The specimen was naive CD4+ T cells sorted from blood. What the cell subset or site label conveys for this sample: CD45RA+ positively selected. Recombination connected TRBV25-1 to TRBJ1-6, with the D gene too uncertain to name. The nucleotide sequence is given as TGTGCCAGCAGTGAGGTGTTAGATTCACCCCTCCACTTT. Its protein reads: CASSEVLDSPLHF.